One sample yielded the 26 T cell receptor beta chains listed below, sequenced in a study of blood T cell repertoires in COVID-19. Assay used: immunoSEQ multiplex PCR; TCRdb lists only in-frame clones, some missing. The table records some 170,000 clones, around 81% of them present only once. The sequencing sample was made of PBMCs or T cells enriched from blood (not recorded which). The receptors shown here come from a man between 40 and 49 years old who had recovered from COVID-19.

Only a few counts were recorded for this clone. The J gene is TRBJ1-2, the V gene TRBV10-3; D ambiguous. Trimming removed 6 bases at V and 1 base at J, with 15 bases between. The CDR3 has 15 amino acids. Germline lookup yields CDR1 ENHRY and CDR2 SYGVKD. The CDR3 spells CAIRLDRAGNYGYTF. Here the CDR3 DNA reads TGTGCCATCAGACTAGACCGGGCCGGTAACTATGGCTACACCTTC.

The rearrangement uses TRBV11-2 and TRBJ1-6, with 7 bases lining up with TRBD1. Looked up from germline, CDR1 is SGHAT and CDR2 is FQNNGV. This CDR3 region has 15 residues. J was trimmed by 9 bases and V by 5 bases; bases with no gene match: 10. CDR3 amino acids: CASSPLGTDPSPLHF. The CDR3 nucleotides read TGTGCCAGCAGCCCCCTCGGGACAGACCCTTCACCCCTCCACTTT. Full variable domain (missing parts from reference TRBV11-2 and TRBJ1-6): EAGVAQSPRYKIIEKRQSVAFWCNPISGHATLYWYQQILGQGPKLLIQFQNNGVVDDSQLPKDRFSAERLKGVDSTLKIQPAKLEDSAVYLCASSPLGTDPSPLHFGNGTRLTVT.

The J gene is TRBJ2-3, the V gene TRBV25-1, with D perhaps TRBD1 (5 bases). This CDR3 comprises 17 residues. The V end was cut by 5 bases, the J end by 2 bases, with 20 bases between. Germline CDR1 MGHDK, CDR2 SYGVNS. CDR3 loop: CASSPPSQEELTDTQYF. CDR3 in DNA: TGTGCCAGCAGTCCCCCCTCACAGGAAGAGCTCACAGATACGCAGTATTTT. Full variable domain (missing parts from reference TRBV25-1 and TRBJ2-3): EADIYQTPRYLVIGTGKKITLECSQTMGHDKMYWYQQDPGMELHLIHYSYGVNSTEKGDLSSESTVSRIRTEHFPLTLESARPSHTSQYLCASSPPSQEELTDTQYFGPGTRLTVL.

This chain joins TRBV30 and TRBJ1-1; maybe TRBD1 (6 bases). CDR1 is GTSNPN, CDR2 SVGIG, per germline (reference sequence). Trimming shortened V by 0 bases and J by 10 bases, and 18 bases separated the two germline ends. The CDR3 contains 14 residues. CDR3 protein: CAWSVDRTRPGAFF. The CDR3 bases are TGTGCCTGGAGTGTCGACAGGACTAGGCCTGGAGCTTTCTTT.

V usage is TRBV6-4 and J usage is TRBJ1-2, with a weak D call TRBD1 (5 bases). This CDR3 spans 13 amino acids. Looked up from germline, CDR1 is MRHNA and CDR2 is SNTAGT. V lost 6 bases to trimming and J lost 4 bases, with 12 bases between them. This CDR3 reads CASSRGAGYGYTF. DNA of the CDR3: TGTGCCAGCAGCCGCGGGGCTGGCTATGGCTACACCTTC.

CDR3 in DNA: TGTGCCTGGAGTCCACATGTGGGGGCAAGGGGCTACACCTTC. It translates to CAWSPHVGARGYTF. The rearrangement links TRBV30 to TRBJ1-2; D might be TRBD1 (6 bases). V was clipped by 2 bases and J by 8 bases, with 18 bases between them. CDR3 length equals 14 residues. Germline V gives CDR1 GTSNPN, CDR2 SVGIG (reference sequence).

The chain employs TRBV5-6 and TRBJ2-7; D call uncertain. Germline V lookup: CDR1 SGHDT, CDR2 YYEEEE. Trimming removed 3 bases at V and 0 bases at J, with 4 bases between. This CDR3 spans 12 amino acids. DNA for the CDR3: TGTGCCAGCAGCTCCAGCTCCTACGAGCAGTACTTC. Residues: CASSSSSYEQYF.

The genes are TRBV18 and TRBJ2-1; 7 bases map to TRBD1. The germline CDR1 and CDR2 sequences are KGHSH and LQKENI. The CDR3 extends over 15 amino acids. Unmatched junction bases numbered 7, after V lost 1 base and J lost 7 bases. The CDR3 region has the DNA TGTGCCAGCTCACCACGGCAGGGGGTGGAGAATGAGCAGTTCTTC. Its protein is CASSPRQGVENEQFF.

V is TRBV5-1 and J is TRBJ1-3; a weak D match, TRBD1 (5 bases). Trimming cost V 5 bases and J 2 bases, with 8 bases left between them. The CDR3 loop spans 13 amino acids. In germline, CDR1 is SGHRS, CDR2 YFSETQ. In DNA, the CDR3 is TGCGCCAGCAGTGAAGGGGCTGGAAACACCATATATTTT. This gives the protein CASSEGAGNTIYF.

The rearrangement uses TRBV10-1 and TRBJ2-2; D remains ambiguous. Germline V gene sequence: CDR1 WNHNN, CDR2 SYGVQD (reference sequence). Deletions cut 5 bases from V and 1 base from J, with 11 bases between. CDR3 length: 15 residues. DNA for the CDR3: TGCGCCAGCAGTTCGCCACAAGAGAACACCGGGGAGCTGTTTTTT. It codes for CASSSPQENTGELFF.

The chain is built from TRBV27 and TRBJ1-5, with 8 bases matching TRBD1. Per germline, CDR1 MNHEY and CDR2 SMNVEV (reference sequence). The CDR3 is 15 residues long. The ends lost 6 bases at V and 4 bases at J; junction bases unmatched: 8. DNA of the CDR3: TGTGCCAGCAGGAGACAGGGGTCGCTTAATCAGCCCCAGCATTTT. This gives the protein CASRRQGSLNQPQHF.

The CDR3 spells CASSPVSGGRRELFF. In DNA form, the CDR3 reads TGTGCCAGCTCACCAGTTTCGGGGGGGCGCCGGGAGCTGTTTTTT. The J gene is TRBJ2-2, the V gene TRBV18; TRBD2 matches 8 bases. V lost 2 bases to trimming and J lost 9 bases; unmatched junction nucleotides: 8. CDR3 length: 15 amino acids. Germline V gives CDR1 KGHSH, CDR2 LQKENI. Full variable domain (rest looked up from reference TRBV18 and TRBJ2-2): NAGVMQNPRHLVRRRGQEARLRCSPMKGHSHVYWYRQLPEEGLKFMVYLQKENIIDESGMPKERFSAEFPKEGPSILRIQQVVRGDSAAYFCASSPVSGGRRELFFGEGSRLTVL.

The J gene is TRBJ1-2, the V gene TRBV4-1; 10 nucleotides agree with TRBD1. This CDR3 is built from 15 residues. V dropped 8 bases and J dropped 3; count of bases not matched to a gene: 9. Germline V CDR1 and CDR2: MGHRA, YSYEKL. For the CDR3, the DNA is TGCGCCAGCGCAGCGACAGGGGGCTTGCACTATGGCTACACCTTC. Amino acid sequence: CASAATGGLHYGYTF.

This rearrangement joins TRBV6-5 to TRBJ2-7, with TRBD1 identical over 8 bases. CDR1 and CDR2 from the germline V gene are MNHEY and SVGAGI. The CDR3 has 14 amino acids. The V and J ends lost 5 bases and 5 bases, in that order; junction bases with no gene match: 8. The CDR3: CASSRETGVDEQYF. The CDR3 DNA follows: TGTGCCAGCAGTCGAGAGACAGGGGTGGACGAGCAGTACTTC.

The V gene is TRBV19, the J gene TRBJ1-5; TRBD1 matches at 9 bases. After removal of 5 bases from V and 3 bases from J, the junction contained 5 bases not matched to a gene. The CDR3 is 15 residues long. Per the germline V gene, CDR1 is LNHDA and CDR2 is SQIVND (reference sequence). CDR3 sequence (DNA): TGTGCCAGTAGTCCGGGACAGGGTATCAATCAGCCCCAGCATTTT. This gives the protein CASSPGQGINQPQHF.

This chain uses TRBV30 with TRBJ2-3; D may be TRBD2 (5 bases). Trimming took off 7 bases at V and 6 bases at J, with 11 bases between the two ends. The germline V gene has CDR1 GTSNPN and CDR2 SVGIG (reference sequence). The CDR3 sequence is 11 residues long. CDR3 sequence (DNA): TGTGCCTCAGGAGGTTTTGATACGCAGTATTTT. Amino acid sequence: CASGGFDTQYF.

This chain connects TRBV2 to TRBJ2-5; tentative D call: TRBD2 (5 bases). The CDR3 length is 13 residues. V was shortened by 10 bases and J by 3 bases, with 15 bases between the two germline ends. The germline V gene encodes CDR1 SNHLY and CDR2 FYNNEI. Here the CDR3 reads CATASAREETQYF. The CDR3 DNA reads TGTGCCACAGCGAGTGCGCGGGAAGAGACCCAGTACTTC.

The rearrangement links TRBV5-6 to TRBJ1-3, with TRBD1 as a possible D gene (5 bases). Germline V gene data show CDR1 as SGHDT and CDR2 as YYEEEE. This CDR3 has 14 amino acids. Trimming took off 4 bases at V and 4 bases at J, with 12 bases between the two ends. The CDR3 sequence: CASSQGRTGNTIYF. The CDR3, as DNA: TGTGCCAGCAGCCAGGGAAGAACCGGAAACACCATATATTTT. Using reference TRBV5-6 and TRBJ1-3 for the parts outside the CDR3, the full variable domain is DAGVTQSPTHLIKTRGQQVTLRCSPKSGHDTVSWYQQALGQGPQFIFQYYEEEERQRGNFPDRFSGHQFPNYSSELNVNALLLGDSALYLCASSQGRTGNTIYFGEGSWLTVV.

CDR3 sequence reads: CASSLHFSGGAAKNIQYF. The DNA for the CDR3 is TGTGCCAGCAGCTTACACTTTAGCGGGGGGGCAGCCAAAAACATTCAGTACTTC. The rearrangement links TRBV11-2 to TRBJ2-4, with 11 positions matching TRBD2. The CDR3 sequence is 18 residues long. V shed 2 bases, J shed 0 bases, and the junction held 6 bases outside the gene matches. The V gene's germline CDR1 is SGHAT and CDR2 FQNNGV. The complete variable domain, with remaining parts taken from reference TRBV11-2 and TRBJ2-4, reads EAGVAQSPRYKIIEKRQSVAFWCNPISGHATLYWYQQILGQGPKLLIQFQNNGVVDDSQLPKDRFSAERLKGVDSTLKIQPAKLEDSAVYLCASSLHFSGGAAKNIQYFGAGTRLSVL.

CDR3 residues: CASSQGAIQETQYF. CDR3 nucleotides: TGCGCCAGCAGCCAGGGGGCGATTCAAGAGACCCAGTACTTC. The rearrangement uses TRBV4-1 and TRBJ2-5; D is perhaps TRBD1 (6 bases). This CDR3 has 14 residues. The V end lost 3 bases, the J end lost 2 bases, and 10 bases lay between the germline ends. CDR1 is MGHRA and CDR2 is YSYEKL in the germline V gene.

The chain joins TRBV15 to TRBJ1-2, with a weak D call TRBD1 (6 bases). Germline CDR1 is LNHNV and CDR2 is YYDKDF (reference sequence). There are 17 residues in the CDR3. With 0 bases removed from V and 3 bases from J, the gap between germline ends came to 17 bases. DNA for the CDR3: TGTGCCACCAGCAGAGATGGGGGGGGCGCGTTGGACTATGGCTACACCTTC. Amino acids: CATSRDGGGALDYGYTF.

The CDR3 spells CASSLVYRYSYNEQFF. CDR3 sequence (DNA): TGTGCCAGCAGCTTAGTTTACAGATACTCCTACAATGAGCAGTTCTTC. This sequence joins TRBV7-6 and TRBJ2-1; D is ambiguous. CDR3 size: 16 residues. V was cut by 1 base and J by 0 bases, with 10 bases left in between. Germline V gene data show CDR1 as SGHVS and CDR2 as FNYEAQ. The whole variable domain, filled in from reference TRBV7-6 and TRBJ2-1, reads GAGVSQSPRYKVTKRGQDVALRCDPISGHVSLYWYRQALGQGPEFLTYFNYEAQQDKSGLPNDRFSAERPEGSISTLTIQRTEQRDSAMYRCASSLVYRYSYNEQFFGPGTRLTVL.

This chain links TRBV10-2 with TRBJ2-2; D gene unclear. The V end was cut by 3 bases, the J end by 1 base, with 3 bases between. The CDR3 has 13 residues. Germline lookup yields CDR1 WSHSY and CDR2 SAAADI. The chain's CDR3 is CASSEQNTGELFF. The CDR3 nucleotides read TGCGCCAGCAGTGAACAGAACACCGGGGAGCTGTTTTTT.

A few counts support this clone. The chain couples TRBV2 to TRBJ1-1, with D possibly matching TRBD1 (6 bases). From germline, CDR1 is SNHLY and CDR2 FYNNEI. V shed 4 bases and J shed 7 bases, with 13 bases lying between them. There are 13 residues in the CDR3. CDR3 residues: CASSVWEGGEAFF. The CDR3, as DNA: TGTGCCAGCAGTGTGTGGGAGGGGGGTGAAGCTTTCTTT.

The chain joins TRBV7-6 to TRBJ2-7, with TRBD1 identical over 7 bases. V dropped 5 bases and J dropped 3; count of bases not matched to a gene: 4. CDR1 is SGHVS and CDR2 is FNYEAQ in the germline V gene. The CDR3 has 13 amino acids. Here the CDR3 reads CASSGAGGYEQYF. CDR3 coding DNA: TGTGCCAGCAGCGGGGCAGGGGGCTACGAGCAGTACTTC. Full variable domain (outside the CDR3, taken from reference TRBV7-6 and TRBJ2-7): GAGVSQSPRYKVTKRGQDVALRCDPISGHVSLYWYRQALGQGPEFLTYFNYEAQQDKSGLPNDRFSAERPEGSISTLTIQRTEQRDSAMYRCASSGAGGYEQYFGPGTRLTVT.

The V call is TRBV19, the J call TRBJ2-6; 7 bases map to TRBD1. The trim removed 1 base at V and 0 bases at J, leaving 3 bases unmatched. The CDR3 covers 17 residues. Germline lookup yields CDR1 LNHDA and CDR2 SQIVND (reference sequence). The CDR3 protein is CASSIGDSYSGANVLTF. DNA for the CDR3: TGTGCCAGTAGTATAGGGGACAGCTACTCTGGGGCCAACGTCCTGACTTTC.